A single sample gave rise to the 23 T cell receptor beta chains below, sequenced in a study of T-cell memory formation after mild COVID-19. One entry per CDR3 protein results from TCRdb running MiXCR on the 5' RACE reads. The sample includes more than 150,000 distinct CDR3 sequences, around 10% of them seen just once. Specimen: PBMCs or a T cell subset sorted from them (not recorded which). The origin of the receptors is a man aged 18 to 30 who had mild COVID-19 (a few samples of this study predate the infection). Cell type and time point are not known.

This clonotype appeared a few times. The chain couples TRBV7-2 to TRBJ2-5, with TRBD2 matching 8 bases. This CDR3 is built from 14 residues. Trimming removed 3 bases from V and 4 bases from J; junction bases left unmatched: 4. Germline-derived CDR1 and CDR2 are SGHTA and FQGNSA. The CDR3 bases are TGTGCCAGCAGCTTCGGGACTAGGGGAGAGACCCAGTACTTC. This sequence encodes CASSFGTRGETQYF. Full variable domain (remainder filled in from reference TRBV7-2 and TRBJ2-5): GAGVSQSPSNKVTEKGKDVELRCDPISGHTALYWYRQSLGQGLEFLIYFQGNSAPDKSGLPSDRFSAERTGGSVSTLTIQRTQQEDSAVYLCASSFGTRGETQYFGPGTRLLVL.

The chain employs TRBV6-2 or TRBV6-3 and TRBJ1-6; D is perhaps TRBD1 (6 bases). The ends were cut back, 3 bases at V and 10 bases at J, with 19 bases in the middle. There are 16 residues in the CDR3. In germline, CDR1 is MNHEY, CDR2 SVGEGT. CDR3 DNA sequence: TGTGCCAGCAGTTATCCTCCCATACAGGGACGGTCACCCCTCCACTTT. Protein product: CASSYPPIQGRSPLHF.

The V gene is TRBV29-1, the J gene TRBJ2-3; 7 positions agree with TRBD2. Germline V gene data show CDR1 as SQVTM and CDR2 as ANQGSEA. The V segment lost 3 bases and the J segment 1 base; nucleotides outside the gene matches: 1. This CDR3 contains 13 residues. CDR3 nucleotides: TGCAGCGTTGACCGGGGGGGCACAGATACGCAGTATTTT. This sequence encodes CSVDRGGTDTQYF.

The chain carries TRBV7-9 and TRBJ2-1; 12 nucleotides agree with TRBD2. Trimming took 2 bases from V and 14 from J; bases not matched to a gene: 10. CDR3 length: 15 residues. The germline CDR1 and CDR2 sequences are SEHNR and FQNEAQ (reference sequence). The CDR3 coding sequence is TGTGCCAGCAGCTTAAGGACTAGCGGGGATAGGCGGGAGTTCTTC. Protein: CASSLRTSGDRREFF.

The table lists this clonotype with a few counts. J is TRBJ2-5 and V is TRBV4-3, with D unclear. V lost 4 bases and J lost 5, with 11 bases in between. The CDR3 is 13 residues long. The germline V gene has CDR1 LGHNA and CDR2 YSLEER. For the CDR3, the DNA is TGCGCCAGCAGCCGAACCGGGCCTGAGACCCAGTACTTC. This sequence encodes CASSRTGPETQYF.

This clonotype has more than one count but fewer than ten. The genes are TRBV6-1 and TRBJ1-4, with D possibly TRBD1 on 5 matching bases. V lost 2 bases and J 10 bases, leaving 20 bases between the germline ends. Germline assignment: CDR1 MNHNS and CDR2 SASEGT. This CDR3 is built from 16 residues. For the CDR3, the DNA is TGTGCCAGCAGTGAAAGGCAGGGTAATTTCGGCGGAAAACTGTTTTTT. Translating it yields CASSERQGNFGGKLFF.

This chain connects TRBV12-3 or TRBV12-4 to TRBJ1-1, with TRBD1 matching over 7 bases. Germline trimming cut 7 bases from V and 5 bases from J; bases unmatched to any gene: 10. CDR3 length: 14 residues. The CDR3 sequence: CASNTDRARTEAFF. Written as DNA, the CDR3 is TGTGCCAGCAATACCGACAGGGCCAGGACTGAAGCTTTCTTT.

In its sample, this clonotype was seen a few times. At one boundary the junction diverges from the germline segment, which might be a read error. The rearrangement links TRBV28 to TRBJ1-2; D call uncertain. There are 12 residues in the CDR3. In germline, CDR1 is MDHEN, CDR2 SYDVKM. CDR3 sequence reads: CASSLANYGYTF. CDR3 DNA sequence: TGTGCCAGCAGTTTAGCTAACTATGGCTATACCTTC.

The genes are TRBV7-2 and TRBJ2-2, with 8 nucleotides matching TRBD2. Germline CDR1 SGHTA, CDR2 FQGNSA. The J segment lost 4 bases and the V segment lost 3 bases, leaving 4 bases of the junction unmatched. The CDR3 has 15 amino acids. CDR3 nucleotides: TGTGCCAGCAGCTTCAGCGGGGGCGGCACCGGGGAGCTGTTTTTT. This translates into CASSFSGGGTGELFF.

The V gene is TRBV11-2, the J gene TRBJ1-2, with D uncertain. The CDR3 runs 13 residues. Germline loops: CDR1 SGHAT, CDR2 FQNNGV. V lost 5 bases and J lost 7, with 14 bases in between. DNA for the CDR3: TGTGCCAGCAGCGAGAGGGTGGAGAGTGGCTACACCTTC. It encodes CASSERVESGYTF.

CDR3: CASSHALLRDDYNQPQHF. The CDR3, as DNA: TGCGCCAGCAGCCATGCCCTCCTCCGGGACGACTATAATCAGCCCCAGCATTTT. The rearrangement joins TRBV4-1 to TRBJ1-5, with a tentative D call TRBD1 (5 bases). Trimming removed 3 bases from V and 4 bases from J, with 22 bases in between. The CDR3 consists of 18 residues. The V gene's germline CDR1 is MGHRA and CDR2 YSYEKL.

As regards this clonotype: A read error may produce the germline difference seen at one junction end. The CDR3 DNA reads TGTGCCAGCAGTGTGTCAGAGTCCCAGTACTTC. The encoded protein is CASSVSESQYF. The chain uses TRBV2 and TRBJ2-5; D call uncertain. Germline CDR1 SNHLY, CDR2 FYNNEI. CDR3 size: 11 residues.

The genes are TRBV20-1 and TRBJ1-4, with 7 nucleotides matching TRBD1. Trimming took 6 bases from V and 4 from J; bases not matched to a gene: 5. The CDR3 loop spans 13 amino acids. The V gene's germline CDR1 is DFQATT and CDR2 SNEGSKA (reference sequence). CDR3 in amino acids: CSAGGQLNEKLFF. CDR3 DNA sequence: TGCAGTGCCGGGGGACAGCTTAATGAAAAACTGTTTTTT.

The rearrangement joins TRBV20-1 to TRBJ2-2, with TRBD2 identical over 8 bases. Trimming removed 2 bases from V and 4 bases from J; junction bases left unmatched: 6. The CDR3 sequence is 15 residues long. The germline CDR1 and CDR2 sequences are DFQATT and SNEGSKA (reference sequence). The CDR3 DNA is TGCAGTGCTAGAAGTCCGCTAGCGGGCACCGGGGAGCTGTTTTTT. Its translation: CSARSPLAGTGELFF.

The sample holds a few counts of this clonotype. The V and J genes are TRBV5-5 and TRBJ2-4; perhaps TRBD2 as D (7 bases). Germline loops: CDR1 SGHKS, CDR2 YYEKEE (reference sequence). CDR3 length: 15 amino acids. Between the trimmed V and J ends, which lost 7 bases and 5 bases, there was a span of 19 bases. This CDR3 reads CASRDSHGGQNIQYF. In DNA, the CDR3 is TGTGCCAGCCGCGATTCTCACGGGGGGCAAAACATTCAGTACTTC.

This clonotype has only a few counts. V and J are TRBV7-9 and TRBJ2-5, with D hard to call. The ends were cut back, 6 bases at V and 4 bases at J, with 9 bases in the middle. The CDR3 spans 12 residues. Germline V CDR1 and CDR2: SEHNR, FQNEAQ (reference sequence). CDR3 region: CASSRPPETQYF. CDR3 nucleotides: TGTGCCAGCAGTCGTCCCCCAGAGACCCAGTACTTC.

The V and J genes are TRBV7-9 and TRBJ1-3; D gene unclear. The length of the CDR3 is 14 residues. Germline assignment: CDR1 SEHNR and CDR2 FQNEAQ (reference sequence). Trimming pared 3 bases from V and 0 bases from J, leaving 6 bases between. In DNA, the CDR3 is TGTGCCAGCAGCTTCACGAACTCTGGAAACACCATATATTTT. Translating it yields CASSFTNSGNTIYF. Full variable domain (outside the CDR3, taken from reference TRBV7-9 and TRBJ1-3): DTGVSQNPRHKITKRGQNVTFRCDPISEHNRLYWYRQTLGQGPEFLTYFQNEAQLEKSRLLSDRFSAERPKGSFSTLEIQRTEQGDSAMYLCASSFTNSGNTIYFGEGSWLTVV.

This clonotype was counted ten times or more. This rearrangement joins TRBV7-2 to TRBJ2-3, with D unclear. CDR1 is SGHTA, CDR2 FQGNSA, per germline. The CDR3 contains 11 residues. V dropped 6 bases and J dropped 5 bases, with 6 bases sitting between them. For the CDR3, the DNA is TGTGCCAGCAGTTTCCTAGATACGCAGTATTTT. Amino acids: CASSFLDTQYF. Full variable domain (rest looked up from reference TRBV7-2 and TRBJ2-3): GAGVSQSPSNKVTEKGKDVELRCDPISGHTALYWYRQSLGQGLEFLIYFQGNSAPDKSGLPSDRFSAERTGGSVSTLTIQRTQQEDSAVYLCASSFLDTQYFGPGTRLTVL.

A note on this clonotype: This may be a read error: a much more frequent sequence differs by one nucleotide. The chain joins TRBV2 to TRBJ2-2; 15 positions agree with TRBD2. V dropped 6 bases and J dropped 1; count of bases not matched to a gene: 3. The CDR3 length is 17 residues. Germline CDR1 is SNHLY and CDR2 is FYNNEI. This CDR3 is CASSEGLAGGNTGELFF. CDR3 in DNA: TGTGCCAGCAGCGAGGGACTAGCGGGGGGGAACACCGGGGAGCTGTTTTTT.

At least ten counts were recorded for this clonotype. This chain connects TRBV5-1 to TRBJ2-5; maybe TRBD2 (6 bases). The CDR3 is 15 residues long. Germline assignment: CDR1 SGHRS and CDR2 YFSETQ. V shed 4 bases and J shed 7 bases, with 20 bases lying between them. For the CDR3, the DNA is TGCGCCAGCAGCCCGACCCGGGACTGGCCGGGGACCCAGTACTTC. Translated, it gives CASSPTRDWPGTQYF.

This clonotype came up many times. The J gene is TRBJ2-3, the V gene TRBV7-3; D possibly corresponds to TRBD1 (5 bases). This CDR3 is 15 amino acids long. Between the trimmed V and J ends, which lost 1 base and 3 bases, there was a span of 11 bases. Germline lookup yields CDR1 SGHTA and CDR2 FQGTGA. In DNA, the CDR3 is TGTGCCAGCAGCTTAAATCCCCAGGGAACAGATACGCAGTATTTT. Amino acid sequence: CASSLNPQGTDTQYF.

This rearrangement joins TRBV11-2 to TRBJ2-3; TRBD1 agrees at 12 bases. Trimming at V came to 5 bases and at J to 4 bases, leaving 4 bases not matched to a gene. CDR3 length: 15 residues. The V gene's germline CDR1 is SGHAT and CDR2 FQNNGV. CDR3 amino acids: CASSRDRGRADTQYF. The CDR3 region has the DNA TGTGCCAGCAGCCGGGACAGGGGGCGTGCAGATACGCAGTATTTT.

This clonotype was detected only a few times. This rearrangement joins TRBV7-9 to TRBJ1-5, with no clear D. V dropped 3 bases and J dropped 4 bases, with 7 bases sitting between them. This CDR3 region has 13 residues. Germline CDR1 reads SEHNR; CDR2 reads FQNEAQ (reference sequence). The CDR3 is CASSFMRNQPQHF. In nucleotides, the CDR3 is TGTGCCAGCAGCTTTATGCGGAATCAGCCCCAGCATTTT.